This entry concerns a single T cell receptor (beta chain). The sample comes from a study of T cells in Graves' hyperthyroidism and ophthalmopathy. The CDR3 regions of TCR beta were amplified from RNA transcripts. The study used the HTBI primer set for a first-round RT-PCR of the TCR CDR3. TCRdb ran MiXCR on the multiplex PCR reads and lists one entry per CDR3 protein. This sample yields hundreds of thousands of distinct CDR3 sequences, of which about a third are seen a single time; 31% belongs to the top ten. The CDR3 extends over 15 amino acids. Losses at the gene ends were 3 bases for V and 7 bases for J; bases not matched to a gene: 6. Per the germline V gene, CDR1 is MGHRA and CDR2 is YSYEKL. Stable hyperthyroidism: no ophthalmopathy progression over 18 months of follow-up. Each diagnosis drew on symptoms, thyroxine, TRAb, thyroid ultrasound and orbital computed tomography findings. Fresh peripheral blood, roughly 10 ml, was the source of the PBMCs.

The V gene is TRBV4-1, the J gene TRBJ2-5, with 12 bases lining up with TRBD2. This TCR derives from a woman in her 40s with Graves' hyperthyroidism. The sample comprised blood. The CDR3, as DNA: TGCGCCAGCAGCCAGGACCTAGCGGGGGGGCGGACCCAGTACTTC. Residues: CASSQDLAGGRTQYF.